This T cell receptor (beta chain) emerged from a study of shared clonotypes between healthy human individuals. Germline lookup yields CDR1 MDHEN and CDR2 SYDVKM. V lost 6 bases and J lost 8, with 13 bases in between. CDR3 size: 13 residues. The donor cohort consisted entirely of Caucasian adults residing in Nashville, Tennessee. Comments on this clone: Antigen: not known.

Notes on the study in general: Several donors held around 5% of naive CD4 clonotypes in common.

Clones were sequenced by immunoSEQ multiplex PCR, and TCRdb holds only the in-frame ones, with some missing. The sample comprises millions of clones, about 92% of which are singletons, and more than 0.12% rests with the top ten. The chain couples TRBV28 to TRBJ1-4; D is possibly TRBD1 (5 bases). The clonotype originates from a man between 18 and 35 years old in good health. Input material: naive CD4+ T cells sorted from blood. Sample subset: CD45RA+ positively selected. For the CDR3, the DNA is TGTGCCAGCAGATTGGACACGAGGGAAAAACTGTTTTTT. This translates into CASRLDTREKLFF.